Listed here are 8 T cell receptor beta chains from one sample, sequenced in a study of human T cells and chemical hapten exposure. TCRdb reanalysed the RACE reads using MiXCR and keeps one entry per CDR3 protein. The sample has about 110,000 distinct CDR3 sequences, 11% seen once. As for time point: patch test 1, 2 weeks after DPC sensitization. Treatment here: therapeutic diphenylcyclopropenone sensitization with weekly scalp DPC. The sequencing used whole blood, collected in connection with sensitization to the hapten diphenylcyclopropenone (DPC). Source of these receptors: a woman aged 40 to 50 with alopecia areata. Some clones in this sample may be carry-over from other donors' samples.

Here the CDR3 DNA reads TGTGCCAGCAGCTTGTATGCTAGCGGGAGCACAGATACGCAGTATTTT. It is translated as CASSLYASGSTDTQYF. The chain uses TRBV5-4 and TRBJ2-3, with 8 bases identical to TRBD2. The CDR3 has 16 amino acids. Germline lookup yields CDR1 SGHNT and CDR2 YYREEE (reference sequence). Trimming took 1 base from V and 0 from J; bases not matched to a gene: 4. The complete variable domain, with remaining parts taken from reference TRBV5-4 and TRBJ2-3, reads ETGVTQSPTHLIKTRGQQVTLRCSSQSGHNTVSWYQQALGQGPQFIFQYYREEENGRGNFPPRFSGLQFPNYSSELNVNALELDDSALYLCASSLYASGSTDTQYFGPGTRLTVL.

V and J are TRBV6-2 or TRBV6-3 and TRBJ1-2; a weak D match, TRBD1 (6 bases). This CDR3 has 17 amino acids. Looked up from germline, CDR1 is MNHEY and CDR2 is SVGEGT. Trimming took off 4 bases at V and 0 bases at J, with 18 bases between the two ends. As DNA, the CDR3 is TGTGCCAGCAGTTCCGCCCCGGGCAGGGGAGCTAACTATGGCTACACCTTC. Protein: CASSSAPGRGANYGYTF.

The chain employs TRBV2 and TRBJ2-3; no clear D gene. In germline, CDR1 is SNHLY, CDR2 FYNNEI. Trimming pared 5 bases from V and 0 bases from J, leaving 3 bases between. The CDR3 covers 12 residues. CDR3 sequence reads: CASSFSTDTQYF. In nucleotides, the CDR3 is TGTGCCAGCAGTTTTAGCACAGATACGCAGTATTTT.

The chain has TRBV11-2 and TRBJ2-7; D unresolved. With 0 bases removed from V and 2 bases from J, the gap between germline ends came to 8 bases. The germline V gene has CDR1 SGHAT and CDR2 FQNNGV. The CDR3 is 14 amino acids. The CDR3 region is CASSLDPLTYEQYF. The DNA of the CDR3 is TGTGCCAGCAGCTTAGATCCCCTTACCTACGAGCAGTACTTC.

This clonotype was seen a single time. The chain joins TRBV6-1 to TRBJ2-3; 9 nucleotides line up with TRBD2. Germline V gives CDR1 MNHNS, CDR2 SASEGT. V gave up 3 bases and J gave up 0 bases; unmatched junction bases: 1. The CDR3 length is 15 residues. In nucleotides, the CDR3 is TGTGCCAGCAGTGAGCGGGGGGGGAGCACAGATACGCAGTATTTT. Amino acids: CASSERGGSTDTQYF.

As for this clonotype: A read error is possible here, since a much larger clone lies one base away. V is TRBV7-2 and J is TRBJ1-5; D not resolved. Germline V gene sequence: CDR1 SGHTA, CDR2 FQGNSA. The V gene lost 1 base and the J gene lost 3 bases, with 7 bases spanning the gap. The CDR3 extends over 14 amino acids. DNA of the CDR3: TGTGCCAGCAGCTTAGAACGGGTCAATCAGCCCCAGCATTTT. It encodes CASSLERVNQPQHF.

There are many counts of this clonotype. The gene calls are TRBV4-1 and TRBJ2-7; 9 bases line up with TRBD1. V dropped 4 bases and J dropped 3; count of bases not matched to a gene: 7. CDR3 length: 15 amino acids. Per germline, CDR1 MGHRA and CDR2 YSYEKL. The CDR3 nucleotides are TGCGCCAGCAGCCCCCCGGACAGGGGATTCTACGAGCAGTACTTC. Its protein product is CASSPPDRGFYEQYF.

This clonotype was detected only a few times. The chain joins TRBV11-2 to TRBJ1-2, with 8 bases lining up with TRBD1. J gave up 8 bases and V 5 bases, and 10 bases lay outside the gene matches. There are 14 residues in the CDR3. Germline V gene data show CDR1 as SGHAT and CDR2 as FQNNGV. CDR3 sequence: CASSRTGPGGGYTF. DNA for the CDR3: TGTGCCAGCAGCCGGACAGGGCCCGGTGGCGGCTACACCTTC.